This T cell receptor beta chain was recovered during a study of lymphopenia after photon versus proton radiotherapy. Assay: immunoSEQ multiplex PCR; the TCRdb copy retains only in-frame clones and omits some. The sample contains about 64,000 clones, about nine tenths of which appear only once. With regard to this clone: Its cognate antigen is unknown.

Study-wide findings and caveats: Authors raise, but do not show, better survival with proton therapy.

Losses at the gene ends were 5 bases for V and 0 bases for J; bases not matched to a gene: 4. The length of the CDR3 is 15 residues. Germline CDR1 reads MNHEY; CDR2 reads SVGAGI. Here the sequenced sample was peripheral blood, taken from a patient treated with proton-based radiotherapy. The chain links TRBV6-5 to TRBJ1-5, with 7 bases lining up with TRBD1. The sequence was collected from a man older than 75 with esophageal cancer. The CDR3 coding sequence is TGTGCCAGCAGTAACAGGGGCCATAGCAATCAGCCCCAGCATTTT. This codes for CASSNRGHSNQPQHF.